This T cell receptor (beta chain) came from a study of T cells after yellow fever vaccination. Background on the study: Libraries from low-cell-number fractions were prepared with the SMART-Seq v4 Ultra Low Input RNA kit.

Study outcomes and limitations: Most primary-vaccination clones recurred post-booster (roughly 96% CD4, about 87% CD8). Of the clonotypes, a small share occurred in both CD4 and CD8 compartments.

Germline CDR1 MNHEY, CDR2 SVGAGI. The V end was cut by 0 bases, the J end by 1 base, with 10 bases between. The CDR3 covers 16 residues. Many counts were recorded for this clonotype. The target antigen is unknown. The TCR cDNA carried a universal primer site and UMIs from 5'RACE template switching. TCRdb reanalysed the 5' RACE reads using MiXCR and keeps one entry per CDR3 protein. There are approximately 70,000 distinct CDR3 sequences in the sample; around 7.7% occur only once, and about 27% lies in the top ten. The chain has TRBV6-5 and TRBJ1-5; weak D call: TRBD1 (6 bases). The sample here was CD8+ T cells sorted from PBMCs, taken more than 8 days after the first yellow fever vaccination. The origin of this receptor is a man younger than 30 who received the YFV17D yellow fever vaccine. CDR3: CASSYSGRGSNQPQHF. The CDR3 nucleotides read TGTGCCAGCAGTTACTCGGGCAGGGGCAGCAATCAGCCCCAGCATTTT.